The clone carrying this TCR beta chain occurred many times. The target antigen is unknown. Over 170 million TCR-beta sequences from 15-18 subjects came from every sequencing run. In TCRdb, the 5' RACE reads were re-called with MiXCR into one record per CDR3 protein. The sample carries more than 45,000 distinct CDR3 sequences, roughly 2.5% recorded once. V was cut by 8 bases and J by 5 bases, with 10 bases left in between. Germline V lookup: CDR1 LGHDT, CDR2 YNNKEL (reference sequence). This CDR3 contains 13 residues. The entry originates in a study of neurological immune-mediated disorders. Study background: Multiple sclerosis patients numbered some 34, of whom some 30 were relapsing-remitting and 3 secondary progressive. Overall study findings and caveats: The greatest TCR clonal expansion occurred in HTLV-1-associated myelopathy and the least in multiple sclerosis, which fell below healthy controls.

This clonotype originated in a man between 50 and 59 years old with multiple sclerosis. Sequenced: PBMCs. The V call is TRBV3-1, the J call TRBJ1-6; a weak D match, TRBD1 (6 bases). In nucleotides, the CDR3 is TGTGCCAGCCAGACAGGAAATAATTCACCCCTCCACTTT. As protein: CASQTGNNSPLHF.